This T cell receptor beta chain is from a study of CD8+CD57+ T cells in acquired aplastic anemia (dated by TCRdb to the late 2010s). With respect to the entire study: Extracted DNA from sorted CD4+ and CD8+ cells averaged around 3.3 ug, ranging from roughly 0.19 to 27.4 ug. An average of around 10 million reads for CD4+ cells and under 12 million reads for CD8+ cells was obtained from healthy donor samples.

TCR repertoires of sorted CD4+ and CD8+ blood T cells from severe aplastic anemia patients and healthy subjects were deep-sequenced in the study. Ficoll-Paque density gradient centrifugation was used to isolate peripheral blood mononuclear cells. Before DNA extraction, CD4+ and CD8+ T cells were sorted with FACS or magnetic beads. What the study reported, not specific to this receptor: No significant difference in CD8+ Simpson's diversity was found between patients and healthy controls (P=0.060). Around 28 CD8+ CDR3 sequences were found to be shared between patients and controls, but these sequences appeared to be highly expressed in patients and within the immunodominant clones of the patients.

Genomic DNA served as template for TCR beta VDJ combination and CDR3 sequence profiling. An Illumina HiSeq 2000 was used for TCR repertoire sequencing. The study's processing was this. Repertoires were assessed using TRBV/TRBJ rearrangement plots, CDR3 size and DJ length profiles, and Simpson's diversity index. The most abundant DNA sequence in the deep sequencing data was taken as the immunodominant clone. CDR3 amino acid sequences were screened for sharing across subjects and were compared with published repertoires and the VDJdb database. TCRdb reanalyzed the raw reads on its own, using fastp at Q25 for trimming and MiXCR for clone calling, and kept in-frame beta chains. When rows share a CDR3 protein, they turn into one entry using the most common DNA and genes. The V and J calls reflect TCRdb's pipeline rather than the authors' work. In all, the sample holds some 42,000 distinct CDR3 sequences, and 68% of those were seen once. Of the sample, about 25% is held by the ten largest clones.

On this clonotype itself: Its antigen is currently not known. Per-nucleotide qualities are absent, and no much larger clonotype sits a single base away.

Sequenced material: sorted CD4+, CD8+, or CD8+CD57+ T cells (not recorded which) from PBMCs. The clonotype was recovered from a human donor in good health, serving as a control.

At the DNA level, the sequence is TGTGCCAGCAGTACCTTCGACTCCTACGAGCAGTACGTC. This encodes CASSTFDSYEQYV. Recombination joined TRBV2 with TRBJ2-7, with no confidently assigned D gene. Reading from cysteine to valine, the CDR3 counts 13 amino acids. Just CDR3 DNA is preserved here, 39 bases in frame from base 1. CDR1 SNHLY and CDR2 FYNNEI were looked up in the germline V gene. The trim is 5 bases for V and 0 bases for J, with a gap of 8 bases between the germline ends.